Listed here are 15 T cell receptor beta chains from one sample, sequenced in a study of cytomegalovirus exposure and HLA in healthy donors. Amplification used 60 Vbeta primers and 13 Jbeta primers. Produced via immunoSEQ multiplex PCR; TCRdb's table is partial and in-frame only. Among some 96,000 clones, around 64% were seen once, and the ten largest hold 3% to 3.5%. Sequencing was done on a sample of PBMCs. The receptors shown here come from a man between 60 and 75 years old in good health and CMV-seronegative.

The chain joins TRBV2 to TRBJ2-7; D might be TRBD2 (5 bases). Germline-derived CDR1 and CDR2 are SNHLY and FYNNEI. The CDR3 has 15 amino acids. V lost 5 bases and J lost 2, with 16 bases in between. CDR3 in DNA: TGTGCCAGCAGTCGAGCTGGACTGATGGCCTACGAGCAGTACTTC. This translates into CASSRAGLMAYEQYF.

In its sample, this clone was seen a few times. The chain carries TRBV5-1 and TRBJ2-7, with TRBD1 matching 7 bases. The germline V gene has CDR1 SGHRS and CDR2 YFSETQ. The CDR3 sequence is 13 residues long. J gave up 2 bases and V 4 bases, and 3 bases lay outside the gene matches. The CDR3 nucleotides read TGCGCCAGCAGCATCGACAGGGCCTACGAGCAGTACTTC. Protein: CASSIDRAYEQYF.

The chain joins TRBV30 to TRBJ2-3, with D maybe TRBD2 (6 bases). The ends were cut back, 0 bases at V and 3 bases at J, with 19 bases in the middle. Germline CDR1 GTSNPN, CDR2 SVGIG (reference sequence). The CDR3 contains 17 residues. The CDR3, as DNA: TGTGCCTGGAGTGTAATGGATGCCGGGAGAGTGACAGATACGCAGTATTTT. This translates into CAWSVMDAGRVTDTQYF.

The chain has TRBV6-5 and TRBJ2-3; 11 bases are a match to TRBD2. J lost 7 bases, V lost 4 bases, and 7 bases had no gene match. Looked up from germline, CDR1 is MNHEY and CDR2 is SVGAGI. This CDR3 is built from 15 residues. The CDR3 DNA is TGTGCCAGCAGTTTAATTAGCGGGAGGGGTAATACGCAGTATTTT. Protein: CASSLISGRGNTQYF.

This clone turned up a few times. This chain joins TRBV10-2 and TRBJ1-4; the D gene is possibly TRBD1 (6 bases). V was pared by 7 bases and J by 3 bases, with 18 bases between. Germline V gene sequence: CDR1 WSHSY, CDR2 SAAADI. The CDR3 covers 16 residues. The CDR3 protein is CASNIQGSGANEKLFF. The CDR3 bases are TGCGCCAGCAACATTCAGGGGAGTGGAGCTAATGAAAAACTGTTTTTT.

The chain employs TRBV7-3 and TRBJ2-7, with TRBD2 matching 8 bases. The V segment lost 1 base and the J segment 7 bases; nucleotides outside the gene matches: 12. Germline CDR1 is SGHTA and CDR2 is FQGTGA. The CDR3 sequence is 16 residues long. In nucleotides, the CDR3 is TGTGCCAGCAGCTTAAGTCCGGGATCGCCGGGGGGGGAGCAGTACTTC. Residues: CASSLSPGSPGGEQYF. Together with reference TRBV7-3 and TRBJ2-7, the CDR3 gives the full variable domain: GAGVSQTPSNKVTEKGKYVELRCDPISGHTALYWYRQSLGQGPEFLIYFQGTGAADDSGLPNDRFFAVRPEGSVSTLKIQRTERGDSAVYLCASSLSPGSPGGEQYFGPGTRLTVT.

This chain connects TRBV9 to TRBJ1-2; D possibly corresponds to TRBD1 (5 bases). Per the germline V gene, CDR1 is SGDLS and CDR2 is YYNGEE. V dropped 0 bases and J dropped 3 bases, with 9 bases sitting between them. This CDR3 spans 14 amino acids. The CDR3 bases are TGTGCCAGCAGCGTAGCTGGGGGGGACTATGGCTACACCTTC. Residues: CASSVAGGDYGYTF.

The CDR3 DNA follows: TGCGCCAGCACGCTAGGGGGCGGAATCACTGAAGCTTTCTTT. Translating gives CASTLGGGITEAFF. The V call is TRBV5-1, the J call TRBJ1-1, with TRBD1 identical over 7 bases. The CDR3 covers 14 residues. V gave up 6 bases and J gave up 4 bases; unmatched junction bases: 9. CDR1 SGHRS and CDR2 YFSETQ come from the germline V gene.

The V call is TRBV6-1, the J call TRBJ2-3; 8 bases are shared with TRBD2. The CDR3 length is 15 residues. Germline V gene sequence: CDR1 MNHNS, CDR2 SASEGT. Trimming at V came to 5 bases and at J to 3 bases, leaving 7 bases not matched to a gene. CDR3 in DNA: TGTGCCAGCAGTCTAGCGGGTTTTGGAACAGATACGCAGTATTTT. Translation: CASSLAGFGTDTQYF.

The rearrangement joins TRBV11-3 to TRBJ2-1; the D gene is possibly TRBD2 (5 bases). Germline CDR1 reads SGHNT; CDR2 reads YENEEA. The CDR3 has 15 amino acids. Trimming took 0 bases from V and 6 from J, leaving 12 bases between them. This chain's CDR3 is CASSLEDFLRNEQFF. DNA for the CDR3: TGTGCCAGCAGCTTAGAGGACTTCTTGCGCAATGAGCAGTTCTTC.

The V and J genes are TRBV6-5 and TRBJ1-5, with 8 bases lining up with TRBD1. The CDR3 length is 15 residues. The V segment lost 5 bases and the J segment 1 base; nucleotides outside the gene matches: 4. Per the germline V gene, CDR1 is MNHEY and CDR2 is SVGAGI. Written as DNA, the CDR3 is TGTGCCAGCAGTGCAGGGGGCCTCAGCAATCAGCCCCAGCATTTT. It codes for CASSAGGLSNQPQHF.

This chain uses TRBV5-6 with TRBJ2-1; 10 bases match TRBD2. The CDR3 covers 15 residues. The V gene end was trimmed by 2 bases and the J gene end by 6 bases; junction bases not matched to a gene: 5. CDR1 and CDR2 from the germline V gene are SGHDT and YYEEEE. The CDR3 DNA follows: TGTGCCAGCAGCTTTAGGACTAGCGGACTCAATGAGCAGTTCTTC. This gives the protein CASSFRTSGLNEQFF.

This clone turned up a few times. V is TRBV5-5 and J is TRBJ2-7; TRBD1 aligns across 8 bases. CDR3 length: 13 amino acids. V gave up 3 bases and J gave up 6 bases; unmatched junction bases: 5. Germline assignment: CDR1 SGHKS and CDR2 YYEKEE (reference sequence). The CDR3 spells CASSSNTGGEQYF. In nucleotides, the CDR3 is TGTGCCAGCAGCTCGAATACAGGGGGCGAGCAGTACTTC.

The chain combines TRBV28 with TRBJ1-3, with D possibly matching TRBD1 (5 bases). V shed 8 bases and J shed 3 bases, with 14 bases lying between them. CDR1 MDHEN and CDR2 SYDVKM come from the germline V gene. This CDR3 is 14 amino acids long. Here the CDR3 DNA reads TGTGCCAGCCTCCCCGGGGGGATTGGAAACACCATATATTTT. Its translation is CASLPGGIGNTIYF. Full variable domain (remainder filled in from reference TRBV28 and TRBJ1-3): DVKVTQSSRYLVKRTGEKVFLECVQDMDHENMFWYRQDPGLGLRLIYFSYDVKMKEKGDIPEGYSVSREKKERFSLILESASTNQTSMYLCASLPGGIGNTIYFGEGSWLTVV.

The V call is TRBV29-1, the J call TRBJ2-1, with TRBD2 matching 9 bases. Germline values: CDR1 SQVTM, CDR2 ANQGSEA. Germline trimming cut 3 bases from V and 6 bases from J; bases unmatched to any gene: 9. This CDR3 contains 15 residues. The CDR3 protein is CSVEKVSGRGNEQFF. CDR3 nucleotides: TGCAGCGTTGAGAAGGTTAGCGGGAGAGGCAATGAGCAGTTCTTC.